These 13 T cell receptor beta chains originate from one sample sequenced in a study of T cell repertoires in cytomegalovirus infection. A single record per CDR3 protein comes from TCRdb applying MiXCR to the reads. The table includes roughly 990,000 distinct CDR3 sequences, about 33% detected once. These TCRs are of unknown antigen specificity. Sequencing was performed on cultured CD8+ T cells from PBMCs, taken from culture after CMV antigen stimulation. The receptor set was obtained from a human donor in good health (CMV status not recorded). Some clones in this sample may be carry-over from other donors' samples.

The V and J genes are TRBV14 and TRBJ2-6; D unclear. CDR1 SGHDN and CDR2 FVKESK come from the germline V gene. This CDR3 region has 14 residues. Between the trimmed V and J ends, which lost 0 bases and 4 bases, there was a span of 4 bases. The CDR3 protein is CASSQDWGANVLTF. The CDR3 region has the DNA TGTGCCAGCAGCCAAGATTGGGGGGCCAACGTCCTGACTTTC.

CDR3 bases: TGTGCCAGCAGCTCCCCCCGGGACGCCGGAAAGCTAGAGCAGTACTTC. Protein sequence: CASSSPRDAGKLEQYF. This rearrangement joins TRBV7-6 to TRBJ2-7, with D perhaps assigned TRBD1 or TRBD2 (5 bases each). The CDR3 runs 16 residues. Trimming shortened V by 4 bases and J by 7 bases, and 23 bases separated the two germline ends. Per germline, CDR1 SGHVS and CDR2 FNYEAQ.

Only a few counts were recorded for this clonotype. The J gene is TRBJ2-7, the V gene TRBV12-3 or TRBV12-4; a possible D gene is TRBD1 (5 bases). The V gene lost 3 bases and the J gene lost 5 bases, with 14 bases spanning the gap. The CDR3 is 14 amino acids. CDR3 protein: CASSFRAGLDEQYF. The CDR3, as DNA: TGTGCCAGCAGTTTTAGGGCAGGGTTGGACGAGCAGTACTTC.

This clonotype was recorded a few times. The CDR3 nucleotides read TGTGCCAGCACGGGGGTACCGAACACTGAAGCTTTCTTT. This encodes CASTGVPNTEAFF. The V call is TRBV7-9, the J call TRBJ1-1; the D gene is possibly TRBD1 (5 bases). CDR1 and CDR2 from the germline V gene are SEHNR and FQNEAQ (reference sequence). The length of the CDR3 is 13 residues. V lost 7 bases, J lost 1 base, and 10 bases lay in between. Full variable domain (remainder filled in from reference TRBV7-9 and TRBJ1-1): DTGVSQNPRHKITKRGQNVTFRCDPISEHNRLYWYRQTLGQGPEFLTYFQNEAQLEKSRLLSDRFSAERPKGSFSTLEIQRTEQGDSAMYLCASTGVPNTEAFFGQGTRLTVV.

This sequence joins TRBV6-5 and TRBJ1-1, with TRBD1 as a possible D gene (6 bases). The V end lost 6 bases, the J end lost 1 base, and 12 bases lay between the germline ends. The germline CDR1 and CDR2 sequences are MNHEY and SVGAGI. The CDR3 length is 14 residues. CDR3: CASRPGHPNTEAFF. CDR3 coding DNA: TGTGCCAGCAGACCGGGACATCCGAACACTGAAGCTTTCTTT.

This chain joins TRBV2 and TRBJ1-2; no clear D. The germline CDR1 and CDR2 sequences are SNHLY and FYNNEI. The CDR3 contains 14 residues. Between the trimmed V and J ends, which lost 4 bases and 0 bases, there was a span of 9 bases. The CDR3 spells CASSAAVSNYGYTF. The CDR3 DNA reads TGTGCCAGCAGTGCGGCAGTCTCTAACTATGGCTACACCTTC.

In its sample, this clonotype was seen a few times. The chain uses TRBV28 and TRBJ2-2, with 9 positions matching TRBD2. The germline CDR1 and CDR2 sequences are MDHEN and SYDVKM. This CDR3 is 16 amino acids long. J gave up 6 bases and V 8 bases, and 13 bases lay outside the gene matches. DNA for the CDR3: TGTGCCAGCTTAAGTGGTCTAGCGGGGATTTCCGGGGAGCTGTTTTTT. This translates into CASLSGLAGISGELFF.

DNA of the CDR3: TGTGCCAGCAGCGGGGACGGGCAGTTCTTC. Protein sequence: CASSGDGQFF. The genes are TRBV9 and TRBJ2-1, with D perhaps TRBD1 or TRBD2 (5 bases each). The ends were cut back, 3 bases at V and 12 bases at J, with 7 bases in the middle. The CDR3 totals 10 residues. CDR1 SGDLS and CDR2 YYNGEE come from the germline V gene.

The J gene is TRBJ2-5, the V gene TRBV5-6, with D possibly being TRBD1 (6 bases). The CDR3 contains 15 residues. V lost 0 bases and J 2 bases, leaving 11 bases between the germline ends. The V gene's germline CDR1 is SGHDT and CDR2 YYEEEE. DNA of the CDR3: TGTGCCAGCAGCTTGGAACAGGGAATGCAAGAGACCCAGTACTTC. Amino acid sequence: CASSLEQGMQETQYF.

This chain joins TRBV27 and TRBJ2-5, with TRBD1 matching 7 bases. The CDR3 length is 16 residues. The V and J ends lost 0 bases and 4 bases, in that order; junction bases with no gene match: 8. Germline lookup yields CDR1 MNHEY and CDR2 SMNVEV (reference sequence). DNA for the CDR3: TGTGCCAGCAGTTTATCGTTAACAGGGGTAGGAGAGACCCAGTACTTC. Its translation: CASSLSLTGVGETQYF.

This clonotype was seen a few times. This chain uses TRBV7-3 with TRBJ2-7, with D possibly TRBD2 on 7 matching bases. Trimming took 8 bases from V and 0 from J, leaving 17 bases between them. Germline loops: CDR1 SGHTA, CDR2 FQGTGA. The CDR3 is 15 residues long. CDR3 DNA sequence: TGTGCCAGCTTCGAGGGGGGGCCCAACTCCTACGAGCAGTACGTC. It translates to CASFEGGPNSYEQYV.

The chain links TRBV10-2 to TRBJ2-7, with D perhaps TRBD1 or TRBD2 (5 bases each). The V and J ends lost 2 bases and 1 base respectively, with 12 bases between them. Germline V gene data show CDR1 as WSHSY and CDR2 as SAAADI. CDR3 length: 15 residues. In nucleotides, the CDR3 is TGCGCCAGCAGTGAGCCTATGGGGGTATCCTACGAGCAGTACTTC. The encoded protein is CASSEPMGVSYEQYF.

The chain combines TRBV2 with TRBJ2-7; no clear D gene. This CDR3 is built from 10 residues. In germline, CDR1 is SNHLY, CDR2 FYNNEI. V was pared by 7 bases and J by 4 bases, with 5 bases between. Written as DNA, the CDR3 is TGTGCCAGCACCGAGTACGAGCAGTACTTC. Translating gives CASTEYEQYF.